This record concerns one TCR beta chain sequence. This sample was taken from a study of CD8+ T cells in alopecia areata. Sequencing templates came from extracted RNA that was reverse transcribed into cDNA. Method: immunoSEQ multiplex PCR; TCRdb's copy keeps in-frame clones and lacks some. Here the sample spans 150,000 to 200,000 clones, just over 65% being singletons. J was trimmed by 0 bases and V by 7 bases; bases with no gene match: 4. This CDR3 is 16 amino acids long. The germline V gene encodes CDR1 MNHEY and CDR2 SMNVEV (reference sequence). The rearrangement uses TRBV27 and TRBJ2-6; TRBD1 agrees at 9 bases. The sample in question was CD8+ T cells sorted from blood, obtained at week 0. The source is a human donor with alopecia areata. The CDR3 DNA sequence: TGTGCCAGCAAGGGACAGGGCATCTCTGGGGCCAACGTCCTGACTTTC. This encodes CASKGQGISGANVLTF.